The 8 T cell receptor beta chains presented below share a single source sample, sequenced in a study of STAT5B mutations in CD4+ large granular lymphocyte leukemia. The data were produced by immunoSEQ multiplex PCR, yet TCRdb's version contains in-frame clones alone and is incomplete. The sample contains tens of thousands of clones, 82% of which appear only once. Sequencing was carried out using CD4+ T cells from blood buffy coats. These receptors all come from a human donor in good health.

V and J are TRBV5-8 and TRBJ1-5; D is possibly TRBD1 (6 bases). The length of the CDR3 is 14 residues. V was trimmed by 5 bases and J by 5 bases, leaving 14 bases between them. Germline CDR1 and CDR2: SGHTS and YDEGEE. The CDR3 DNA reads as TGTGCCAGCAGTTGGGGGGCCGCAGATCAGCCCCAGCATTTT. Protein product: CASSWGAADQPQHF.

The rearrangement joins TRBV27 to TRBJ1-2; the match to TRBD1 covers 7 bases. J gave up 6 bases and V 7 bases, and 20 bases lay outside the gene matches. CDR3 length equals 17 residues. Germline CDR1 and CDR2: MNHEY and SMNVEV (reference sequence). The CDR3 spells CASINRGGEAGRDGYTF. The CDR3 DNA reads TGTGCCAGCATCAACAGGGGAGGGGAGGCCGGTCGGGATGGCTACACCTTC.

The V and J genes are TRBV4-1 and TRBJ2-7; TRBD2 aligns across 12 bases. The ends lost 0 bases at V and 7 bases at J; junction bases unmatched: 7. Germline loops: CDR1 MGHRA, CDR2 YSYEKL. This CDR3 region has 16 residues. Here the CDR3 DNA reads TGCGCCAGCAGCCAAGATCTGACTAGCGGGAGTAATGAGCAGTACTTC. Translation gives CASSQDLTSGSNEQYF.

This chain uses TRBV6-5 with TRBJ2-5, with unresolved D. This CDR3 comprises 13 residues. V shed 6 bases and J shed 5 bases, with 13 bases lying between them. Per the germline V gene, CDR1 is MNHEY and CDR2 is SVGAGI. CDR3 bases: TGTGCCAGCAGCAAACAGCTGGCGGAGACCCAGTACTTC. It yields the protein CASSKQLAETQYF.

The V and J genes are TRBV15 and TRBJ1-2; D not certain. CDR3 length: 16 amino acids. Deletions cut 0 bases from V and 2 bases from J, with 13 bases between. Germline loops: CDR1 LNHNV, CDR2 YYDKDF (reference sequence). DNA for the CDR3: TGTGCCACCAGCAGAGATGAGGCGGTCCAAAACTATGGCTACACCTTC. Encoded protein: CATSRDEAVQNYGYTF.

V usage is TRBV28 and J usage is TRBJ2-7, with 15 bases matching TRBD2. CDR3 length: 19 residues. Germline CDR1 reads MDHEN; CDR2 reads SYDVKM. Trimming at V came to 3 bases and at J to 4 bases, leaving 13 bases not matched to a gene. This CDR3 is CASSFPLGLAGGPTYEQYF. DNA of the CDR3: TGTGCCAGCAGTTTCCCCTTGGGACTAGCGGGAGGACCAACATACGAGCAGTACTTC.

This clone was detected once. The chain uses TRBV18 and TRBJ2-7, with a weak D call TRBD2 (6 bases). The CDR3 runs 17 residues. Germline V CDR1 and CDR2: KGHSH, LQKENI. Trimming took 4 bases from V and 0 from J, leaving 19 bases between them. In DNA, the CDR3 is TGTGCCAGCTCACTTCAGGCGTACGGGGGTTCCTCCTACGAGCAGTACTTC. Amino acids: CASSLQAYGGSSYEQYF. The full variable domain, rest sourced from reference TRBV18 and TRBJ2-7, is NAGVMQNPRHLVRRRGQEARLRCSPMKGHSHVYWYRQLPEEGLKFMVYLQKENIIDESGMPKERFSAEFPKEGPSILRIQQVVRGDSAAYFCASSLQAYGGSSYEQYFGPGTRLTVT.

The chain recombines TRBV2 with TRBJ1-5; no reliable D call. V dropped 7 bases and J dropped 2 bases, with 18 bases sitting between them. Germline CDR1 SNHLY, CDR2 FYNNEI. The CDR3 extends over 16 amino acids. CDR3 nucleotide sequence: TGTGCCAGCAAAAGGTCGAACGGGGAGGGCAATCAGCCCCAGCATTTT. Protein product: CASKRSNGEGNQPQHF.